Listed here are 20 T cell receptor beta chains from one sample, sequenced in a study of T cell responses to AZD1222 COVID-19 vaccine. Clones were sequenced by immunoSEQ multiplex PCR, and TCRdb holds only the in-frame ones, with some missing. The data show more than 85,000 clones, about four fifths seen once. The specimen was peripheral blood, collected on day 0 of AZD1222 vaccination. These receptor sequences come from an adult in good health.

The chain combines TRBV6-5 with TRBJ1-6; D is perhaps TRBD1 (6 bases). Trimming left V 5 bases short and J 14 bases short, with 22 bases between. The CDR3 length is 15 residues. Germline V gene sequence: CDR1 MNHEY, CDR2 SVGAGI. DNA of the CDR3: TGTGCCAGCAGTCCCCGCCAAAAGGGGGACATGGCCCTCCACTTT. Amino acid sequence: CASSPRQKGDMALHF.

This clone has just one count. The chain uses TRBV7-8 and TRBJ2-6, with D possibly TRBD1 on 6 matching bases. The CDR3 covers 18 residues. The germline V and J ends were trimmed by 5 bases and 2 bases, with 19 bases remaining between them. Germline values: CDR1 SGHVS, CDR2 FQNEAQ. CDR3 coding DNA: TGTGCCAGCAGCGACAAAGCCCCAGGGGCCACTGGGGCCAACGTCCTGACTTTC. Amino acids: CASSDKAPGATGANVLTF.

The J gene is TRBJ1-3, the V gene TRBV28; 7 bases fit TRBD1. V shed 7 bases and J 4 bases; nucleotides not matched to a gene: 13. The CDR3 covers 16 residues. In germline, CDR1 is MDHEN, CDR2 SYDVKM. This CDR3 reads CASTSGGHRGGNTIYF. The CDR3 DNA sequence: TGTGCCAGCACTTCTGGGGGCCACAGGGGAGGAAACACCATATATTTT.

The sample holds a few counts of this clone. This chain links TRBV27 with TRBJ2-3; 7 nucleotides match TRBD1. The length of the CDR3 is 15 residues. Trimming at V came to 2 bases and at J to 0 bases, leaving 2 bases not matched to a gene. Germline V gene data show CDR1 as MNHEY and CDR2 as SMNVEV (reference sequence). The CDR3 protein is CASSLRGQSTDTQYF. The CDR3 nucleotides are TGTGCCAGCAGTTTAAGGGGACAGAGCACAGATACGCAGTATTTT.

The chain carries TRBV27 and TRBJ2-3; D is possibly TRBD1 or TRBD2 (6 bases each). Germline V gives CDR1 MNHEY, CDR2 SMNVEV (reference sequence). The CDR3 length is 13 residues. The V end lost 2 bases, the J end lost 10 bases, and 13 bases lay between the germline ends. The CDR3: CASSLGQGTPQYF. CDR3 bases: TGTGCCAGCAGTTTAGGGCAGGGGACTCCGCAGTATTTT.

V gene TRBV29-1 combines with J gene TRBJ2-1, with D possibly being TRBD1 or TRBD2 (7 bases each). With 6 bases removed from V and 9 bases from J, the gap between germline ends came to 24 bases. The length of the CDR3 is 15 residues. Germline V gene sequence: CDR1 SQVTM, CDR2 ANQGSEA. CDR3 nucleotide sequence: TGCAGCGTAGACGAGCGTTGGGTCAGGGGGGGTGAGCAGTTCTTC. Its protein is CSVDERWVRGGEQFF.

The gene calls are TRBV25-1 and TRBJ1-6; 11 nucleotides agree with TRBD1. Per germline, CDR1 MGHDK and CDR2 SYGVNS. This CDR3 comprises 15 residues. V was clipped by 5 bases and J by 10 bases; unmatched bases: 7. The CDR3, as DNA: TGTGCCAGCAGTCCCGGACAGGGGGCTAGCTCACCCCTCCACTTT. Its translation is CASSPGQGASSPLHF.

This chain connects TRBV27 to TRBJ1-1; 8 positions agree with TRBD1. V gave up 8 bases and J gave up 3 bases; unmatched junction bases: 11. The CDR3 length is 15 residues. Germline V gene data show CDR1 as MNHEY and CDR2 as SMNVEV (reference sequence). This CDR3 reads CASLSRTGSDTEAFF. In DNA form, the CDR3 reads TGTGCCAGCCTTAGTAGGACAGGGTCTGACACTGAAGCTTTCTTT.

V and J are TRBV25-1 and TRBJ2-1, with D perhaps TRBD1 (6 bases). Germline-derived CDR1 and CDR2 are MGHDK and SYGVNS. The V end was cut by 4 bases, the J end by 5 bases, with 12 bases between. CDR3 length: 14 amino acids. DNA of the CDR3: TGTGCCAGCAGTGTAAACAGGGCGGACAATGAGCAGTTCTTC. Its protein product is CASSVNRADNEQFF.

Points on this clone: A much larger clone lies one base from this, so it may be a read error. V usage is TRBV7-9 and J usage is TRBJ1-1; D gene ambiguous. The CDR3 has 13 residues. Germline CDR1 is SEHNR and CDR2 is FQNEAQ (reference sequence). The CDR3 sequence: CASSLDMNIEAFF. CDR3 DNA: TGTGCCAGCAGCTTAGACATGAACATTGAAGCTTTCTTT.

The CDR3 is CASSGGQTYEQYV. CDR3 in DNA: TGTGCCAGCAGCGGGGGACAGACCTACGAGCAGTACGTC. The chain joins TRBV5-4 to TRBJ2-7, with 7 bases that match TRBD1. From germline, CDR1 is SGHNT and CDR2 YYREEE (reference sequence). J was trimmed by 2 bases and V by 4 bases; bases with no gene match: 3. This CDR3 spans 13 amino acids.

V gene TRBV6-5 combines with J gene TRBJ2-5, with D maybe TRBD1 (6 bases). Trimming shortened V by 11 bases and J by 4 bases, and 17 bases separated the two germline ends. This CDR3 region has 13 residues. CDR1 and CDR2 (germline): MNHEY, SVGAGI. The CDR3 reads CAVFTGSGETQYF. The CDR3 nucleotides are TGTGCCGTCTTCACAGGGTCGGGAGAGACCCAGTACTTC.

This CDR3 is CASSYRGQKNYGYTF. The CDR3 region has the DNA TGTGCCAGCAGTTACAGGGGACAGAAGAACTATGGCTACACCTTC. The chain couples TRBV6-5 to TRBJ1-2; TRBD1 matches 7 bases. The CDR3 extends over 15 amino acids. Per the germline V gene, CDR1 is MNHEY and CDR2 is SVGAGI. With 2 bases clipped from V and 2 bases from J, the junction kept 5 bases outside the gene matches.

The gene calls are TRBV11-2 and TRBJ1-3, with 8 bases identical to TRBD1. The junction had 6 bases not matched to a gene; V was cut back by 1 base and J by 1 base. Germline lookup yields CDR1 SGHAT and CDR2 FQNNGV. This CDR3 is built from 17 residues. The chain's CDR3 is CASSLGPGGLSGNTIYF. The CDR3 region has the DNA TGTGCCAGCAGCTTAGGCCCAGGGGGCCTTTCTGGAAACACCATATATTTT.

The CDR3: CAWSGAPGANVLTF. Written as DNA, the CDR3 is TGTGCCTGGAGTGGTGCGCCTGGGGCCAACGTCCTGACTTTC. The gene calls are TRBV30 and TRBJ2-6; D is uncertain. Deletions cut 1 base from V and 2 bases from J, with 6 bases between. Germline V CDR1 and CDR2: GTSNPN, SVGIG (reference sequence). The CDR3 consists of 14 residues.

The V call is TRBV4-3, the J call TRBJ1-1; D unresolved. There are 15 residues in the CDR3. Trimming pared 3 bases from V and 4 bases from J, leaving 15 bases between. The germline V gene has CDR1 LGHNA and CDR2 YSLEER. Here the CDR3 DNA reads TGCGCCAGCAGCCAGGCGGAGGGCGCGGGCACTGAAGCTTTCTTT. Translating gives CASSQAEGAGTEAFF.

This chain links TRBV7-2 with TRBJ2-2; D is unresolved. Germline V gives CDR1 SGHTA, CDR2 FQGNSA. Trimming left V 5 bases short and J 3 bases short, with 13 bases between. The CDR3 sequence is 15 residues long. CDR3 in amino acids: CASSGKGLDTGELFF. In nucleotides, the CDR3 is TGTGCCAGCAGCGGTAAAGGGCTTGACACCGGGGAGCTGTTTTTT.

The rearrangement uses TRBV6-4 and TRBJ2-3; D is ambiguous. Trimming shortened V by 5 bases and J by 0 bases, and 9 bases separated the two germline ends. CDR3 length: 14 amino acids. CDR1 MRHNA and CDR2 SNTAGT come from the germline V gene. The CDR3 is CASSLTPSTDTQYF. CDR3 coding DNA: TGTGCCAGCAGTTTAACCCCTAGCACAGATACGCAGTATTTT.

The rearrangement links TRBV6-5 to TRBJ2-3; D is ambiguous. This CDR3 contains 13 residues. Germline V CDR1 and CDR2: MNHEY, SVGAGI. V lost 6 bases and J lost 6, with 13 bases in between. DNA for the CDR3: TGTGCCAGCAGAACGGACCCCACGGATACGCAGTATTTT. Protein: CASRTDPTDTQYF.

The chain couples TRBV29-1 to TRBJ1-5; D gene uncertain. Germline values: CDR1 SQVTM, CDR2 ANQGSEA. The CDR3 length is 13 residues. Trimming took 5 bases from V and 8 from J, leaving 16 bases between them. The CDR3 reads CSVSNNRVEPQHF. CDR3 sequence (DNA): TGCAGCGTTTCCAACAATAGGGTAGAGCCCCAGCATTTT.